The 9 T cell receptor beta chains presented below share a single source sample, sequenced in a study of blood T cell repertoires in COVID-19. Libraries were prepared by immunoSEQ multiplex PCR; TCRdb keeps only in-frame clonotypes and omits some of them. The sample carries 130,000 or so clones, over 80% recorded once. The source material was PBMCs or T cells enriched from blood (not recorded which). These receptors all stem from a man aged 25 to 40 who had recovered from COVID-19.

The chain couples TRBV7-9 to TRBJ2-2, with TRBD1 matching over 8 bases. The germline V gene has CDR1 SEHNR and CDR2 FQNEAQ (reference sequence). With 3 bases clipped from V and 7 bases from J, the junction kept 4 bases outside the gene matches. The CDR3 totals 14 residues. Written as DNA, the CDR3 is TGTGCCAGCAGCTTGGGACAGGCAGACGGGGAGCTGTTTTTT. Translation: CASSLGQADGELFF.

The chain is built from TRBV20-1 and TRBJ2-1; no firm D call. The germline V gene encodes CDR1 DFQATT and CDR2 SNEGSKA (reference sequence). Trimming shortened V by 3 bases and J by 8 bases, and 5 bases separated the two germline ends. The CDR3 covers 10 residues. The CDR3, as DNA: TGCAGTGCTAGTAACTATGAGCAGTTCTTC. Encoded protein: CSASNYEQFF.

The gene calls are TRBV3-1 (or the pseudogene TRBV3-2) and TRBJ2-3, with a tentative D call TRBD1 (6 bases). The CDR3 is made up of 14 amino acids. V lost 4 bases and J lost 0, with 8 bases in between. Germline loops: CDR1 LGHDT, CDR2 YNNKEL (reference sequence). This CDR3 is CASSPGQSTDTQYF. CDR3 DNA: TGTGCCAGCAGCCCCGGACAGAGCACAGATACGCAGTATTTT.

The chain uses TRBV7-8 and TRBJ2-1, with 9 bases that match TRBD2. Germline V lookup: CDR1 SGHVS, CDR2 FQNEAQ. Trimming cost V 7 bases and J 1 base; bases outside gene matches: 2. This CDR3 region has 14 residues. CDR3 nucleotides: TGTGCCAGCAATCTAGCGGGGTCCTACAATGAGCAGTTCTTC. It yields the protein CASNLAGSYNEQFF.

This clone showed up just a few times. The genes are TRBV4-1 and TRBJ2-1, with 9 bases aligning to TRBD2. The CDR3 runs 15 residues. Germline CDR1 MGHRA, CDR2 YSYEKL. J gave up 1 base and V 4 bases, and 2 bases lay outside the gene matches. In DNA form, the CDR3 reads TGCGCCAGCAGCCGAAGCGGGGGGTCCTACAATGAGCAGTTCTTC. It encodes CASSRSGGSYNEQFF.

This chain links TRBV19 with TRBJ2-5; TRBD2 agrees at 7 bases. The CDR3 has 14 amino acids. Trimming took 5 bases from V and 0 from J; bases not matched to a gene: 3. Germline values: CDR1 LNHDA, CDR2 SQIVND (reference sequence). In nucleotides, the CDR3 is TGTGCCAGTAGTGTCGGGGGGTACCAAGAGACCCAGTACTTC. It specifies CASSVGGYQETQYF.

The V and J genes are TRBV13 and TRBJ2-1; 7 nucleotides align to TRBD2. V shed 5 bases, J shed 9 bases, and the junction held 13 bases outside the gene matches. Germline values: CDR1 PRHDT, CDR2 FYEKMQ (reference sequence). The CDR3 loop spans 15 amino acids. The CDR3 coding sequence is TGTGCCAGCAGCCCCCGACTAGCCGGTAGATCTGAGCAGTTCTTC. Translating it yields CASSPRLAGRSEQFF.

The chain has TRBV9 and TRBJ2-5; TRBD2 aligns across 13 bases. J was trimmed by 5 bases and V by 4 bases; bases with no gene match: 8. Germline V CDR1 and CDR2: SGDLS, YYNGEE. The length of the CDR3 is 16 residues. The CDR3 is CASSPTGTSGTETQYF. The DNA of the CDR3 is TGTGCCAGCAGCCCAACCGGGACTAGCGGGACGGAGACCCAGTACTTC.

The chain joins TRBV2 to TRBJ1-3, with 8 bases aligning to TRBD1. CDR1 SNHLY and CDR2 FYNNEI come from the germline V gene. CDR3 length: 16 amino acids. V dropped 5 bases and J dropped 0; count of bases not matched to a gene: 6. The CDR3, as DNA: TGTGCCAGCAGTTTTAGTGACAGGGGCTCTGGAAACACCATATATTTT. It codes for CASSFSDRGSGNTIYF.